These 24 T cell receptor beta chains originate from one sample sequenced in a study of technical replicates of blood from a handful of donors. Profiled with immunoSEQ multiplex PCR; TCRdb holds only in-frame clones, not every one. The sample records under 75,000 clones, about 94% being singletons. The sequencing sample was made of T cells isolated from PBMCs. Source of these receptors: a human donor in good health.

This clone showed up just once. The chain employs TRBV18 and TRBJ2-6; D remains unclear. The V and J ends lost 5 bases and 1 base respectively, with 15 bases between them. CDR1 is KGHSH and CDR2 is LQKENI in the germline V gene. The CDR3 runs 17 residues. CDR3 sequence: CASSFAGLNSGANVLTF. In nucleotides, the CDR3 is TGTGCCAGCTCATTCGCAGGCCTGAATTCTGGGGCCAACGTCCTGACTTTC. Based on the CDR3 plus reference TRBV18 and TRBJ2-6, the full variable domain is NAGVMQNPRHLVRRRGQEARLRCSPMKGHSHVYWYRQLPEEGLKFMVYLQKENIIDESGMPKERFSAEFPKEGPSILRIQQVVRGDSAAYFCASSFAGLNSGANVLTFGAGSRLTVL.

The chain uses TRBV11-3 and TRBJ1-2; a weak D match, TRBD1 (5 bases). The germline gives CDR1 SGHNT, CDR2 YENEEA. Trimming shortened V by 1 base and J by 5 bases, and 17 bases separated the two germline ends. The CDR3 consists of 16 residues. CDR3 nucleotide sequence: TGTGCCAGCAGCTTAGGGGGGGACCTAAGAAATTATGGCTACACCTTC. It encodes CASSLGGDLRNYGYTF.

The CDR3 region is CASSLGTGGEETQYF. CDR3 in DNA: TGTGCCAGCAGCTTGGGGACAGGGGGCGAGGAGACCCAGTACTTC. V and J are TRBV13 and TRBJ2-5, with 12 bases aligning to TRBD1. Per germline, CDR1 PRHDT and CDR2 FYEKMQ (reference sequence). This CDR3 spans 15 amino acids. Trimming at V came to 3 bases and at J to 5 bases, leaving 4 bases not matched to a gene.

The rearrangement joins TRBV6-4 to TRBJ1-1; the match to TRBD1 covers 7 bases. With 5 bases clipped from V and 1 base from J, the junction kept 1 base outside the gene matches. Germline-derived CDR1 and CDR2 are MRHNA and SNTAGT. The CDR3 length is 13 residues. The CDR3 DNA sequence: TGTGCCAGCAGTAGGACAGGGAACACTGAAGCTTTCTTT. Amino acid sequence: CASSRTGNTEAFF.

V gene TRBV6-5 combines with J gene TRBJ2-5; possibly TRBD2 for D (6 bases). Trimming stripped 7 bases from V and 3 bases from J, with 18 bases between. This CDR3 is 15 amino acids long. CDR1 and CDR2 (germline): MNHEY, SVGAGI. The CDR3 DNA follows: TGTGCCAGCACCAAACTTGGGGGGAACGAAGAGACCCAGTACTTC. Translated: CASTKLGGNEETQYF.

The chain carries TRBV29-1 and TRBJ1-4; D not certain. Deletions cut 5 bases from V and 4 bases from J, with 8 bases between. The CDR3 runs 12 residues. CDR1 is SQVTM, CDR2 ANQGSEA, per germline. CDR3 residues: CSVFTDNEKLFF. Here the CDR3 DNA reads TGCAGCGTTTTTACAGATAATGAAAAACTGTTTTTT.

This clone was seen only once. This rearrangement joins TRBV30 to TRBJ1-4, with D possibly being TRBD1 (6 bases). Trimming stripped 0 bases from V and 6 bases from J, with 17 bases between. Per the germline V gene, CDR1 is GTSNPN and CDR2 is SVGIG (reference sequence). The CDR3 totals 16 residues. CDR3 in amino acids: CAWSVGSTGMYEKLFF. CDR3 bases: TGTGCCTGGAGTGTAGGCAGCACAGGGATGTATGAAAAACTGTTTTTT.

This sequence joins TRBV7-2 and TRBJ2-1, with 14 bases aligning to TRBD2. V shed 2 bases and J 6 bases; nucleotides not matched to a gene: 3. The length of the CDR3 is 16 residues. Germline lookup yields CDR1 SGHTA and CDR2 FQGNSA. CDR3 in amino acids: CASSLTGTSGSNEQFF. DNA for the CDR3: TGTGCCAGCAGCTTAACCGGGACTAGCGGGAGCAATGAGCAGTTCTTC. The whole variable domain, filled in from reference TRBV7-2 and TRBJ2-1, reads GAGVSQSPSNKVTEKGKDVELRCDPISGHTALYWYRQSLGQGLEFLIYFQGNSAPDKSGLPSDRFSAERTGGSVSTLTIQRTQQEDSAVYLCASSLTGTSGSNEQFFGPGTRLTVL.

The CDR3 nucleotides are TGCGCCAGCAGCCTGGACACCTTCTCTGGGGCCAACGTCCTGACTTTC. It specifies CASSLDTFSGANVLTF. V gene TRBV5-1 combines with J gene TRBJ2-6, with a possible D match to TRBD1 (5 bases). In germline, CDR1 is SGHRS, CDR2 YFSETQ. V lost 4 bases and J 0 bases, leaving 11 bases between the germline ends. The CDR3 totals 16 residues.

The V call is TRBV5-6, the J call TRBJ2-2, with D possibly being TRBD2 (7 bases). Trimming pared 3 bases from V and 4 bases from J, leaving 13 bases between. CDR1 is SGHDT, CDR2 YYEEEE, per germline. The CDR3 runs to 15 residues. The CDR3 sequence is CASSSGGPPTGELFF. CDR3 DNA sequence: TGTGCCAGCAGCTCCGGGGGGCCCCCCACCGGGGAGCTGTTTTTT.

The rearrangement links TRBV27 to TRBJ2-1; 8 positions match TRBD2. V dropped 3 bases and J dropped 8; count of bases not matched to a gene: 12. The length of the CDR3 is 16 residues. Germline CDR1 reads MNHEY; CDR2 reads SMNVEV (reference sequence). As DNA, the CDR3 is TGTGCCAGCAGTTTGGTCCAGCGGGAGTATGGCGATGAGCAGTTCTTC. The encoded protein is CASSLVQREYGDEQFF.

The V gene is TRBV27, the J gene TRBJ2-7; weak D call: TRBD2 (5 bases). Per germline, CDR1 MNHEY and CDR2 SMNVEV (reference sequence). V gave up 6 bases and J gave up 3 bases, with 18 bases separating them. CDR3 length equals 15 residues. The CDR3 region has the DNA TGTGCCAGCAGGCCGGGGTCCACTGGAGACTACGAGCAGTACTTC. Its translation: CASRPGSTGDYEQYF.

This clone was seen once. The chain uses TRBV19 and TRBJ1-4; D gene uncertain. CDR3 size: 13 residues. V gave up 3 bases and J gave up 4 bases, with 6 bases separating them. Germline CDR1 LNHDA, CDR2 SQIVND (reference sequence). CDR3 loop: CASSILRNEKLFF. For the CDR3, the DNA is TGTGCCAGTAGTATCCTACGTAATGAAAAACTGTTTTTT.

The chain combines TRBV14 with TRBJ2-3; the D gene is possibly TRBD1 (5 bases). Germline values: CDR1 SGHDN, CDR2 FVKESK. Trimming took off 0 bases at V and 4 bases at J, with 8 bases between the two ends. This CDR3 comprises 14 residues. DNA of the CDR3: TGTGCCAGCAGCCAAGACTCCAGGGCAGATACGCAGTATTTT. It translates to CASSQDSRADTQYF.

The genes are TRBV6-5 and TRBJ1-4; possibly TRBD1 for D (5 bases). This CDR3 has 15 residues. Between the trimmed V and J ends, which lost 0 bases and 4 bases, there was a span of 9 bases. The germline gives CDR1 MNHEY, CDR2 SVGAGI. CDR3 coding DNA: TGTGCCAGCAGTTACTCAGGGAGGGGTAATGAAAAACTGTTTTTT. It is translated as CASSYSGRGNEKLFF.

The genes are TRBV25-1 and TRBJ2-3, with D tentatively TRBD2 (6 bases). The CDR3 has 15 amino acids. Germline V gene data show CDR1 as MGHDK and CDR2 as SYGVNS. V gave up 7 bases and J gave up 3 bases, with 17 bases separating them. CDR3 in amino acids: CASTGSGGWTDTQYF. Here the CDR3 DNA reads TGTGCCAGCACGGGTTCCGGAGGGTGGACAGATACGCAGTATTTT. Drawing the rest from reference TRBV25-1 and TRBJ2-3, the complete variable domain is EADIYQTPRYLVIGTGKKITLECSQTMGHDKMYWYQQDPGMELHLIHYSYGVNSTEKGDLSSESTVSRIRTEHFPLTLESARPSHTSQYLCASTGSGGWTDTQYFGPGTRLTVL.

The chain employs TRBV6-1 and TRBJ2-5; 9 bases fit TRBD1. Germline V gene lookup returns CDR1 MNHNS and CDR2 SASEGT. The CDR3 contains 15 residues. V shed 5 bases and J 4 bases; nucleotides not matched to a gene: 8. CDR3 amino acids: CASSWSRDRVETQYF. Written as DNA, the CDR3 is TGTGCCAGCAGTTGGTCCCGGGACAGGGTAGAGACCCAGTACTTC.

This clone was recorded only once. The chain uses TRBV27 and TRBJ2-1; D may be TRBD2 (6 bases). CDR1 is MNHEY and CDR2 is SMNVEV in the germline V gene (reference sequence). This CDR3 is 14 amino acids long. Trimming shortened V by 5 bases and J by 2 bases, and 10 bases separated the two germline ends. The CDR3 spells CASSPGVPYNEQFF. The DNA for the CDR3 is TGTGCCAGCAGTCCGGGGGTACCCTACAATGAGCAGTTCTTC.

The V call is TRBV13, the J call TRBJ2-2, with D possibly matching TRBD2 (5 bases). The germline CDR1 and CDR2 sequences are PRHDT and FYEKMQ (reference sequence). V was clipped by 0 bases and J by 2 bases, with 10 bases between them. This CDR3 comprises 16 residues. The CDR3 sequence: CASSLGLGVNTGELFF. CDR3 bases: TGTGCCAGCAGCTTAGGCCTGGGAGTTAACACCGGGGAGCTGTTTTTT.

This chain connects TRBV5-6 to TRBJ2-1, with TRBD2 as a possible D gene (6 bases). Germline CDR1 and CDR2: SGHDT and YYEEEE. The CDR3 runs 15 residues. Trimming shortened V by 4 bases and J by 4 bases, and 15 bases separated the two germline ends. Here the CDR3 DNA reads TGTGCCAGCAGCGGAACGGGACTCTCTTACAATGAGCAGTTCTTC. This encodes CASSGTGLSYNEQFF.

The chain's CDR3 is CASSPSSGLNTGELFF. The DNA for the CDR3 is TGTGCCAGCAGTCCCTCTAGCGGTTTGAACACCGGGGAGCTGTTTTTT. This chain connects TRBV28 to TRBJ2-2, with 7 bases aligning to TRBD2. Germline V lookup: CDR1 MDHEN, CDR2 SYDVKM. There are 16 residues in the CDR3. Trimming cost V 5 bases and J 1 base; bases outside gene matches: 7.

This chain uses TRBV28 with TRBJ2-6, with D unresolved. Trimming pared 8 bases from V and 0 bases from J, leaving 8 bases between. Germline-derived CDR1 and CDR2 are MDHEN and SYDVKM. CDR3 size: 14 residues. The CDR3, as DNA: TGTGCCAGCTGCTATAGCTCTGGGGCCAACGTCCTGACTTTC. Amino acid sequence: CASCYSSGANVLTF.

This chain links TRBV10-3 with TRBJ1-1; D gene ambiguous. The germline V gene has CDR1 ENHRY and CDR2 SYGVKD. V lost 6 bases and J lost 3, with 11 bases in between. This CDR3 region has 13 residues. The CDR3 protein is CAIRRFSDTEAFF. CDR3 bases: TGTGCCATCAGGCGGTTTAGTGACACTGAAGCTTTCTTT.

The chain links TRBV4-1 to TRBJ1-2, with a weak D call TRBD1 (6 bases). The germline V gene has CDR1 MGHRA and CDR2 YSYEKL. The CDR3 runs to 14 residues. V lost 4 bases and J 3 bases, leaving 12 bases between the germline ends. The CDR3 loop is CASSLTGGDYGYTF. For the CDR3, the DNA is TGCGCCAGCAGCCTGACAGGTGGAGACTATGGCTACACCTTC.